The TCR beta chain described here comes from a study of regulatory T cells in long-lasting Graves disease. Arm-PCR with iRepertoire HTBI primers amplified the CDR3 regions for these TCR beta libraries. TCRdb ran MiXCR on the multiplex PCR reads and lists one entry per CDR3 protein. The table lists about 460,000 distinct CDR3 sequences, 14% of them singletons, with about a sixth in the top ten. Germline-derived CDR1 and CDR2 are LGHDT and YNNKEL (reference sequence). The germline V and J ends were trimmed by 4 bases and 12 bases, with 22 bases remaining between them. This CDR3 has 16 residues. As to time point: newly diagnosed GD, antithyroid drugs for less than 3 months. Preparation of the TCR library used RNA extracted from PBMCs. This clonotype occurred a few times. Another study also made use of these data, one on T cells in Graves' hyperthyroidism and ophthalmopathy. That paper states: Absence of ophthalmopathy progression within 18 months defined stable Graves' hyperthyroidism.

V is TRBV3-1 and J is TRBJ1-6; D remains ambiguous. The source was peripheral blood mononuclear cells (PBMCs), collected at new diagnosis, from a patient treated with antithyroid drugs. This clonotype was sampled from a woman between 45 and 65 years old with Graves disease. Here the CDR3 DNA reads TGTGCCAGCAGCCGCGGGATGCTCGGGGTGGAGCGACCCCTCCACTTT. Encoded protein: CASSRGMLGVERPLHF.